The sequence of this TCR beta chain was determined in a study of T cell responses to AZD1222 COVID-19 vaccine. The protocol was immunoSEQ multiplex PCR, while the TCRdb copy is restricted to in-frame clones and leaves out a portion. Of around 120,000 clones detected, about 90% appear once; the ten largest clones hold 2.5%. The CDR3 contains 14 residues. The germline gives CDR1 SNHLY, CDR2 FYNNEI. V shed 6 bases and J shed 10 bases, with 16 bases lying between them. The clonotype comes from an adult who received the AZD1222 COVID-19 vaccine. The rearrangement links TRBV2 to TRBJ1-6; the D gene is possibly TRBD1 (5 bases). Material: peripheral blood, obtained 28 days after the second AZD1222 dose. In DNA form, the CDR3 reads TGTGCCAGCAGGGCGACAGTATCAGACTCACCCCTCCACTTT. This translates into CASRATVSDSPLHF.